These T cell receptor beta chains were read from a single sample in a study of T cell responses to AZD1222 COVID-19 vaccine. Libraries were prepared by immunoSEQ multiplex PCR; TCRdb keeps only in-frame clonotypes and omits some of them. There are fewer than 90,000 clones in the sample; about 86% occur only once, and more than 5% lies in the top ten. The specimen was peripheral blood, collected 28 days after the second AZD1222 dose. These receptors all stem from an adult who received the AZD1222 COVID-19 vaccine. Both conserved end residues are part of each CDR3. D genes are given only for firm matches. Clone size is shown for a subset of rows, as once, few, many or a class of expanded clone.

j_call clone_size v_call d_call cdr3_aa cdr3_nt
TRBJ1-5 once TRBV27 NA CASSWSTKGPQHF TGTGCCAGCAGTTGGTCCACCAAGGGGCCCCAGCATTTT
TRBJ2-1 NA TRBV6-6 TRBD2 CASSKSPGGSNEQFF TGTGCCAGCAGTAAGTCCCCGGGCGGGAGCAATGAGCAGTTCTTC
TRBJ2-2 NA TRBV19 NA CASSMGRGGYTGELFF TGTGCCAGTAGTATGGGACGGGGCGGGTACACCGGGGAGCTGTTTTTT
TRBJ1-6 NA TRBV30 NA CAWKGPTDGSPLHF TGTGCCTGGAAAGGACCGACGGATGGGTCACCCCTCCACTTT
TRBJ2-1 NA TRBV5-4 TRBD2 CASSLVRTSGSDEQFF TGTGCCAGCAGCTTGGTGCGGACTAGCGGCTCAGATGAGCAGTTCTTC
TRBJ2-5 NA TRBV3-1/TRBV3-2 NA CASSQDQETQYF TGTGCCAGCAGCCAAGATCAAGAGACCCAGTACTTC
TRBJ2-1 NA TRBV19 TRBD2 CASTLAGAYNEQFF TGTGCCAGTACCCTAGCGGGGGCCTACAATGAGCAGTTCTTC
TRBJ1-2 NA TRBV9 NA CASSVVGILDYGYTF TGTGCCAGCAGCGTAGTTGGGATATTGGACTATGGCTACACCTTC
TRBJ1-1 NA TRBV5-8 NA CASSPSRRNTEAFF TGTGCCAGCAGCCCATCCCGCAGGAACACTGAAGCTTTCTTT
TRBJ2-3 NA TRBV19 TRBD2 CASANLAGALTDTQYF TGTGCCAGTGCAAACCTAGCGGGGGCCCTCACAGATACGCAGTATTTT
TRBJ2-1 NA TRBV25-1 TRBD2 CASNGGGGKQFF TGTGCCAGCAACGGGGGGGGAGGCAAGCAGTTCTTC
TRBJ1-6 NA TRBV30 TRBD1 CAWRPGTAINSPLHF TGTGCCTGGAGGCCCGGGACAGCGATTAATTCACCCCTCCACTTT
TRBJ2-7 NA TRBV25-1 TRBD2 CASSESLREADEQYF TGTGCCAGCAGTGAATCGTTGCGGGAGGCCGACGAGCAGTACTTC
TRBJ1-2 few TRBV3-1/TRBV3-2 NA CASSQVFRDLYGYTF TGTGCCAGCAGCCAAGTTTTCAGGGATCTCTATGGCTACACCTTC
TRBJ2-7 NA TRBV10-3 NA CAISAVTVSYEQYF TGTGCCATCAGTGCGGTGACAGTTAGTTACGAGCAGTACTTC
TRBJ1-1 NA TRBV10-3 NA CAISDPLWGEAFF TGTGCCATCAGTGACCCTTTGTGGGGTGAAGCTTTCTTT
TRBJ2-7 NA TRBV5-6 NA CASSLWWDKDYEQYF TGTGCCAGCAGCTTGTGGTGGGACAAAGACTACGAGCAGTACTTC
TRBJ1-2 NA TRBV7-9 NA CASMPEVNYGYTF TGTGCCAGCATGCCCGAAGTTAACTATGGCTACACCTTC
TRBJ1-3 once TRBV15 NA CATRQQSGNTIYF TGTGCCACCAGGCAGCAGTCTGGAAACACCATATATTTT
TRBJ2-1 few TRBV4-2 TRBD2 CASSQDLGVAGENEQFF TGTGCCAGCAGCCAAGATCTAGGGGTAGCGGGAGAGAATGAGCAGTTCTTC
TRBJ2-3 few TRBV4-1 TRBD2 CASSQAGRLAGTQYF TGCGCCAGCAGCCAAGCCGGGAGACTAGCCGGTACGCAGTATTTT
TRBJ2-7 NA TRBV29-1 TRBD1 CSGGTGTGNEQYF TGCAGCGGGGGGACCGGGACAGGGAACGAGCAGTACTTC
TRBJ2-2 NA TRBV9 NA CASSSGPSGVTGELFF TGTGCCAGCAGCTCAGGACCCTCAGGGGTGACCGGGGAGCTGTTTTTT
TRBJ2-7 once TRBV4-1 NA CASSYGQSYEQYF TGCGCCAGCAGCTACGGACAGTCCTACGAGCAGTACTTC
TRBJ2-7 NA TRBV29-1 TRBD1 CSVENRGKNEQYF TGCAGCGTTGAGAACAGGGGGAAGAACGAGCAGTACTTC
TRBJ1-1 NA TRBV3-1/TRBV3-2 NA CASRTQDGNTEAFF TGTGCCAGCAGGACTCAAGACGGGAACACTGAAGCTTTCTTT
TRBJ2-7 NA TRBV13 TRBD1 CASSWTGSSYEQYF TGTGCCAGCAGCTGGACAGGAAGCTCCTACGAGCAGTACTTC
TRBJ1-2 once TRBV5-4 NA CASSFSGPYGYTF TGTGCCAGCAGCTTTTCGGGGCCATATGGCTACACCTTC
TRBJ1-3 NA TRBV20-1 NA CSASLPGGNTIYF TGCAGTGCTAGTCTCCCGGGTGGAAACACCATATATTTT
TRBJ2-7 NA TRBV3-1/TRBV3-2 NA CASSQPRGREQYF TGTGCCAGCAGCCAACCACGTGGGAGGGAGCAGTACTTC
TRBJ2-7 NA TRBV28 TRBD2 CASSLGLAGEQYF TGTGCCAGCAGTTTAGGGCTAGCGGGCGAGCAGTACTTC
TRBJ2-1 NA TRBV19 NA CASSIFREYNEQFF TGTGCCAGTAGTATATTCAGAGAGTACAATGAGCAGTTCTTC
TRBJ2-1 NA TRBV5-1 NA CASSHLQERLNEQFF TGCGCCAGCAGCCATCTCCAGGAGCGATTGAATGAGCAGTTCTTC
TRBJ1-2 NA TRBV14 NA CASSQNHLVVGYTF TGTGCCAGCAGCCAAAACCACCTGGTGGTTGGCTACACCTTC
TRBJ1-2 NA TRBV19 NA CASSIDMSTGSSYGYTF TGTGCCAGTAGTATAGATATGTCGACAGGATCCTCCTATGGCTACACCTTC
TRBJ1-4 NA TRBV28 NA CASSLRSGAGEKLFF TGTGCCAGCAGTTTAAGGTCGGGGGCAGGGGAAAAACTGTTTTTT
TRBJ2-1 NA TRBV18 NA CASSPQQGNEQFF TGTGCCAGCTCGCCTCAACAGGGCAATGAGCAGTTCTTC
TRBJ2-1 NA TRBV7-9 TRBD1 CASSFTGASYNEQFF TGTGCCAGCAGCTTCACAGGGGCCTCCTACAATGAGCAGTTCTTC
TRBJ1-2 NA TRBV6-6 NA CASSYNPQLSGYGYTF TGTGCCAGCAGTTACAACCCCCAGCTCTCCGGGTATGGCTACACCTTC
TRBJ1-2 NA TRBV27 NA CASGKVGLLRDGYTF TGTGCCAGCGGGAAAGTGGGACTGCTCAGGGATGGCTACACCTTC
TRBJ2-2 NA TRBV7-2 TRBD2 CASTKTTGTSGRAAGELFF TGTGCCAGCACCAAGACAACGGGGACTAGCGGGAGGGCCGCCGGGGAGCTGTTTTTT
TRBJ2-2 NA TRBV19 TRBD2 CASSPGTRGTGELFF TGTGCCAGTAGCCCCGGGACTAGGGGGACCGGGGAGCTGTTTTTT
TRBJ2-3 NA TRBV28 TRBD1 CASSAQGLADTQYF TGTGCCAGCAGCGCACAGGGGTTGGCAGATACGCAGTATTTT
TRBJ2-7 NA TRBV7-8 NA CASTWGSAIVEQYF TGTGCCAGCACTTGGGGGTCTGCCATCGTAGAGCAGTACTTC
TRBJ1-5 NA TRBV3-1/TRBV3-2 NA CASGVRGNQPQHF TGTGCCAGCGGAGTCAGGGGCAATCAGCCCCAGCATTTT
TRBJ2-3 NA TRBV30 TRBD2 CAWEGTSWFGTDTQYF TGTGCCTGGGAGGGGACTAGCTGGTTTGGCACAGATACGCAGTATTTT
TRBJ2-7 once TRBV10-3 NA CAISEQDSTAYEQYF TGTGCCATCAGTGAGCAGGACAGTACCGCCTACGAGCAGTACTTC
TRBJ1-2 once TRBV27 NA CASSPGTLFYGYTF TGTGCCAGCAGTCCGGGGACCTTATTCTATGGCTACACCTTC
TRBJ2-4 NA TRBV30 TRBD1 CAWGGDRGNIQYF TGTGCCTGGGGTGGGGACAGGGGAAACATTCAGTACTTC
TRBJ1-5 NA TRBV6-2/TRBV6-3 TRBD1 CASSYDTRQGGDNQPQHF TGTGCCAGCAGTTATGACACTCGACAGGGGGGCGACAATCAGCCCCAGCATTTT
TRBJ2-1 NA TRBV6-1 NA CASSGPSGFAYNEQFF TGTGCCAGCAGTGGGCCCTCGGGGTTTGCCTACAATGAGCAGTTCTTC
TRBJ2-4 once TRBV6-1 NA CASSDGGTYKNIQYF TGTGCCAGCAGTGACGGGGGAACCTACAAAAACATTCAGTACTTC
TRBJ1-6 NA TRBV7-9 NA CASSSPRGGLNNSPLHF TGTGCCAGCAGCTCCCCCCGTGGGGGGCTAAATAATTCACCCCTCCACTTT
TRBJ1-3 NA TRBV7-9 NA CASSLAEGPSGNTIYF TGTGCCAGCAGCTTAGCCGAGGGGCCCTCTGGAAACACCATATATTTT
TRBJ2-2 once TRBV5-4 NA CASSLFSGGFASGELFF TGTGCCAGCAGCCTATTCAGTGGGGGGTTCGCATCCGGGGAGCTGTTTTTT
TRBJ2-1 once TRBV7-3 TRBD1 CASSRGDRADEQFF TGTGCCAGCAGCCGGGGGGACAGGGCGGATGAGCAGTTCTTC
TRBJ1-5 NA TRBV7-2 NA CASSLVGASNQPQHF TGTGCCAGCAGCTTAGTGGGTGCGAGCAATCAGCCCCAGCATTTT
TRBJ1-5 NA TRBV18 TRBD1 CASSPEGAGQPQHF TGTGCCAGCTCACCAGAGGGGGCCGGGCAGCCCCAGCATTTT